This T cell receptor beta chain was profiled in a study of T cells in Graves' hyperthyroidism and ophthalmopathy. Exclusions: uncontrolled infection, other autoimmune disease, pregnancy, lactation. Amplified regions were TCR beta CDR3 sequences from RNA transcripts. The HTBI primer set served for first-round RT-PCR of the TCR CDR3. Each CDR3 protein is one row after TCRdb ran MiXCR on the multiplex PCR reads. Among hundreds of thousands of distinct CDR3 sequences listed, about 15% were seen once. V was pared by 5 bases and J by 1 base, with 8 bases between. The length of the CDR3 is 13 residues. Germline CDR1 and CDR2: SGHTA and FQGNSA.

The clonotype originates from a young woman with Graves' hyperthyroidism. The gene calls are TRBV7-2 and TRBJ2-5; D gene ambiguous. Sequencing was performed on blood. DNA for the CDR3: TGTGCCAGCAGCCGACGGTTCCAAGAGACCCAGTACTTC. This codes for CASSRRFQETQYF.